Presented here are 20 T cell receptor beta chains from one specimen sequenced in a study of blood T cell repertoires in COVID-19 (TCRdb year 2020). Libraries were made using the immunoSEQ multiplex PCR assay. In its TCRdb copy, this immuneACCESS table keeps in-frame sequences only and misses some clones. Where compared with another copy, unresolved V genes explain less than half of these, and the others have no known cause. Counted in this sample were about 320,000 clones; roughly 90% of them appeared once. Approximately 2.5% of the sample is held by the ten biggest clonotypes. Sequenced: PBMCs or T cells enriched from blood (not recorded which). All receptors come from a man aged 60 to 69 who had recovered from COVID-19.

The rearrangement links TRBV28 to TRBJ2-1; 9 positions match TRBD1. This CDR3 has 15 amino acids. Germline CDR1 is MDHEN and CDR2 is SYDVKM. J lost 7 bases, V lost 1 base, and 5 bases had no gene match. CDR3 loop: CASSLYYRGLNEQFF. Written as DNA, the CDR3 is TGTGCCAGCAGTTTATATTACAGGGGGCTGAATGAGCAGTTCTTC.

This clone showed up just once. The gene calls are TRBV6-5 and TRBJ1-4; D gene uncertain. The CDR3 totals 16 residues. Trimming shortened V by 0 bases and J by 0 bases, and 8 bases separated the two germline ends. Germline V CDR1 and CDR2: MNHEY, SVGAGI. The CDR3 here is CASSYSAFATNEKLFF. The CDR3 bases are TGTGCCAGCAGTTACTCAGCGTTTGCAACTAATGAAAAACTGTTTTTT.

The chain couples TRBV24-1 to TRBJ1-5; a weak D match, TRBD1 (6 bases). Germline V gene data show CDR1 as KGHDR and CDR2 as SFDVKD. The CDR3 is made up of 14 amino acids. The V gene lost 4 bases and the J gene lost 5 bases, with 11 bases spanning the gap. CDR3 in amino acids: CATSEQGVDQPQHF. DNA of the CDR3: TGTGCCACCAGTGAACAGGGAGTGGATCAGCCCCAGCATTTT.

CDR3 in DNA: TGTGCCAGCAGTTACGGGGCTGGGGCCAACGTCCTGACTTTC. Protein sequence: CASSYGAGANVLTF. The chain couples TRBV27 to TRBJ2-6; D might be TRBD2 (5 bases). V lost 4 bases and J lost 2, with 6 bases in between. Germline-derived CDR1 and CDR2 are MNHEY and SMNVEV (reference sequence). The CDR3 loop spans 14 amino acids.

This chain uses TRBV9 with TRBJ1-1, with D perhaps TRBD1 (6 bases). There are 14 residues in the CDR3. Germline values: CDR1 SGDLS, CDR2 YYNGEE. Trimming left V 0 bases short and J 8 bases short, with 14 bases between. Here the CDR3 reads CASSVASGTREAFF. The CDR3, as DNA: TGTGCCAGCAGCGTAGCGAGTGGGACACGAGAAGCTTTCTTT. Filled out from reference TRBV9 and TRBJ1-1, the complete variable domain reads DSGVTQTPKHLITATGQRVTLRCSPRSGDLSVYWYQQSLDQGLQFLIQYYNGEERAKGNILERFSAQQFPDLHSELNLSSLELGDSALYFCASSVASGTREAFFGQGTRLTVV.

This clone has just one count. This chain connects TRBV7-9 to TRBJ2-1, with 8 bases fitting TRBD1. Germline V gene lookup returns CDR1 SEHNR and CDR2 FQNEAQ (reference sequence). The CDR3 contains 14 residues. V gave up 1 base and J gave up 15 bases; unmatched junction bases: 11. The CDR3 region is CASSLEGQGSSGFF. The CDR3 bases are TGTGCCAGCAGCTTAGAAGGACAGGGATCGTCTGGGTTCTTC.

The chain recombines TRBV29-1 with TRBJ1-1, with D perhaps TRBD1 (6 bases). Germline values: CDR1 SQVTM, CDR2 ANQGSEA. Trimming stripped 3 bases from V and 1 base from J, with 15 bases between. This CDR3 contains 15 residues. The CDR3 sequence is CSVEDLGGANTEAFF. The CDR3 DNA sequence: TGCAGCGTTGAGGACCTTGGGGGGGCGAACACTGAAGCTTTCTTT. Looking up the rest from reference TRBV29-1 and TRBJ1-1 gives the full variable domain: SAVISQKPSRDICQRGTSLTIQCQVDSQVTMMFWYRQQPGQSLTLIATANQGSEATYESGFVIDKFPISRPNLTFSTLTVSNMSPEDSSIYLCSVEDLGGANTEAFFGQGTRLTVV.

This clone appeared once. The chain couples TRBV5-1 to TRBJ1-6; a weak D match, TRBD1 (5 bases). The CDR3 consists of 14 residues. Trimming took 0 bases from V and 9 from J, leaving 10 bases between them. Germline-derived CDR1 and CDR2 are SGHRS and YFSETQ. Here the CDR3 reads CASSLEIGGSPLHF. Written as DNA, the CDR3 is TGCGCCAGCAGCTTGGAGATCGGGGGTTCACCCCTCCACTTT.

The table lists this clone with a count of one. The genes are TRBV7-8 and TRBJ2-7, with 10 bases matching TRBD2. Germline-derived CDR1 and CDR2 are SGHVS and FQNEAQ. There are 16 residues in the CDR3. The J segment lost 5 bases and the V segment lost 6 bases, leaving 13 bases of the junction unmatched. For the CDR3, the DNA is TGTGCCAGCAGATATCGCCCGACTAGCGGGCTCGACGAGCAGTACTTC. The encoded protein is CASRYRPTSGLDEQYF.

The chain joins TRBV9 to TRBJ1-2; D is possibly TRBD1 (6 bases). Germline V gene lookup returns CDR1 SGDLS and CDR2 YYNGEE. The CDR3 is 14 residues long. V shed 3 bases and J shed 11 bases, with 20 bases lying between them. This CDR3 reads CASSGQPGVSSYTF. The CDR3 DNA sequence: TGTGCCAGCAGCGGTCAACCAGGGGTTTCTTCGTACACCTTC.

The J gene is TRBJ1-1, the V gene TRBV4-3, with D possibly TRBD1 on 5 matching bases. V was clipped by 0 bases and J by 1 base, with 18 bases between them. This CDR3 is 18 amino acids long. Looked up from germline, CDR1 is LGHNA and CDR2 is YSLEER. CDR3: CASSQEFGGSSRNTEAFF. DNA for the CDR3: TGCGCCAGCAGCCAAGAGTTCGGGGGGAGTAGTAGGAACACTGAAGCTTTCTTT.

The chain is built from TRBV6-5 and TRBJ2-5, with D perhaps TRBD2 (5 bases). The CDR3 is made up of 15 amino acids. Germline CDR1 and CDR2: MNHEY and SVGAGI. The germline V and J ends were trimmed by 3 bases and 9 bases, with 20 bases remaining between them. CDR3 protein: CASSYSRRTRDAQYF. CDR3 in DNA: TGTGCCAGCAGTTATTCCAGGAGGACCCGCGACGCCCAGTACTTC.

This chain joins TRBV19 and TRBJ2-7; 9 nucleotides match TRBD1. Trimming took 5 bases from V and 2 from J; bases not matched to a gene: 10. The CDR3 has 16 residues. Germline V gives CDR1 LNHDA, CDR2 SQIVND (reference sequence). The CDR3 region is CASSPVDRGETYEQYF. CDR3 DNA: TGTGCCAGTAGTCCCGTCGACAGGGGGGAAACCTACGAGCAGTACTTC.

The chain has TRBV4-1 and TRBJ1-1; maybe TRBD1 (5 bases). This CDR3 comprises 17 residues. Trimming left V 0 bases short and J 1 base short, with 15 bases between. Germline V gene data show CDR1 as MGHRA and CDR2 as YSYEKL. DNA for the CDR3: TGCGCCAGCAGCCAAGATGGGGGGGAGGGAAGGAACACTGAAGCTTTCTTT. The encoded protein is CASSQDGGEGRNTEAFF.

CDR3 residues: CASSESTSGTYEQYF. For the CDR3, the DNA is TGTGCCAGTAGTGAATCAACTAGCGGGACCTACGAGCAGTACTTC. The chain has TRBV19 and TRBJ2-7, with 10 bases fitting TRBD2. CDR3 length equals 15 residues. V gave up 5 bases and J gave up 2 bases; unmatched junction bases: 6. Germline lookup yields CDR1 LNHDA and CDR2 SQIVND (reference sequence).

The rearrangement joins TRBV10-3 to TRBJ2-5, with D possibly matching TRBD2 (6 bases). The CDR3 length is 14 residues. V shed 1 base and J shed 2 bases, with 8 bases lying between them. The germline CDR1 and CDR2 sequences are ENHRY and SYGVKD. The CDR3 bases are TGTGCCATCAGTGAGTGGGGGGTACAAGAGACCCAGTACTTC. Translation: CAISEWGVQETQYF.

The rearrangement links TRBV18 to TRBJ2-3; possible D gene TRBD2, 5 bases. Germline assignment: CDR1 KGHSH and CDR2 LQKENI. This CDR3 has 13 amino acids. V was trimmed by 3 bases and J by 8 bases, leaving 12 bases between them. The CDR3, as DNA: TGTGCCAGCTCACCCCCGGGGTTTGTTACGCAGTATTTT. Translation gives CASSPPGFVTQYF.

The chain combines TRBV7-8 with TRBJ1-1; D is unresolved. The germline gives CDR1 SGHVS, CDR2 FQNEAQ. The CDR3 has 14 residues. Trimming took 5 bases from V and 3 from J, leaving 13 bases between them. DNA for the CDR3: TGTGCCAGCAGCGAAAGCGTGTGGGACACTGAAGCTTTCTTT. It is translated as CASSESVWDTEAFF.

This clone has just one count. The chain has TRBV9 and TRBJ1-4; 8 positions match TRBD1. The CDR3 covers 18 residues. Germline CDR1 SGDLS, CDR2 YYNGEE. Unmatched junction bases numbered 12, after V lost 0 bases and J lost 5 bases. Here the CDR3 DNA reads TGTGCCAGCAGCGTAGCCCACGGGGGACAGGCACTCAATGAAAAACTGTTTTTT. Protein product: CASSVAHGGQALNEKLFF.

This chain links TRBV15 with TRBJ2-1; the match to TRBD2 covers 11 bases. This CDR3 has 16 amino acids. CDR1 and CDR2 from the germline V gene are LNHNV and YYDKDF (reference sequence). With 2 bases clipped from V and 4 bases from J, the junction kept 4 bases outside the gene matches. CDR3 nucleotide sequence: TGTGCCACCAGCAGATCGCTAGCGGGGGGTTACAATGAGCAGTTCTTC. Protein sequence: CATSRSLAGGYNEQFF.